What follows describes a single TCR beta chain. The CDR3 is 14 amino acids. After removal of 7 bases from V and 5 bases from J, the junction contained 6 bases not matched to a gene. Germline values: CDR1 SNHLY, CDR2 FYNNEI. This sample is part of a study of blood T cell repertoires in COVID-19. About the study: Italy, Spain and the United States were the sources of the convalescent and acute COVID-19 samples.

Data came from immunoSEQ multiplex PCR; TCRdb stores just in-frame clones and leaves some out. The table includes 95,000 to 150,000 clones, around 74% detected once. The sequence came from a man aged 55 to 70 with acute or convalescent COVID-19. The source material was peripheral blood. The chain is built from TRBV2 and TRBJ2-1; 9 bases align to TRBD1. The CDR3 DNA sequence: TGTGCCAGCAACCGGGACAGGGCAAACAATGAGCAGTTCTTC. Translating it yields CASNRDRANNEQFF.